The source of this T cell receptor beta chain is a study of blood T cells in healthy people across ages. A word on this clonotype: Being one base from a much bigger clone, this may be a read error.

With a J-beta primer mix and a sample-barcoded 5' primer, a second PCR ran about 7 to 12 cycles. TCRdb called the 5' RACE reads again in MiXCR, with one record for every CDR3 protein. This table has hundreds of thousands of distinct CDR3 sequences, over 40% appearing once. The germline V gene encodes CDR1 SGHNT and CDR2 YYREEE (reference sequence). The CDR3 length is 12 residues. The ends were cut back, 0 bases at V and 4 bases at J, with 3 bases in the middle. This chain uses TRBV5-4 with TRBJ2-3; unclear D gene. The sequence was obtained from a man aged 80 or over in good health. Material: blood. DNA of the CDR3: TGTGCCAGCAGCTTGGACGCAGATACGCAGTATTTT. It codes for CASSLDADTQYF.